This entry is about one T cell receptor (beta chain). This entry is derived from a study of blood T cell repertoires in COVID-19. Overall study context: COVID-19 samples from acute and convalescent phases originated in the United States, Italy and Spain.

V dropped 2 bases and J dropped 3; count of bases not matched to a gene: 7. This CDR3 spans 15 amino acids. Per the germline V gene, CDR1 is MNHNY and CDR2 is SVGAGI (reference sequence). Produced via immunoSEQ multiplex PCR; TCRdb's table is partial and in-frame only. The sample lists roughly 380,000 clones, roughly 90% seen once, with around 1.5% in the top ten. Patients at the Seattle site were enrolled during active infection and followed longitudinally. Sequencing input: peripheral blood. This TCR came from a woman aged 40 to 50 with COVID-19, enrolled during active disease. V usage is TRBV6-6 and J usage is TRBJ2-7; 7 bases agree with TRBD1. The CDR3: CASSYPRQGHYEQYF. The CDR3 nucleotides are TGTGCCAGCAGTTACCCGCGACAGGGCCACTACGAGCAGTACTTC.